The clone carrying this T cell receptor (beta chain) has more than one count but fewer than ten. No antigen is known for it. TCRdb's copy holds only in-frame clones and misses some; the assay was immunoSEQ multiplex PCR. The sample includes 20,000 to 25,000 clones, roughly a quarter of them seen just once. Trimming took off 5 bases at V and 4 bases at J, with 15 bases between the two ends. Germline CDR1 is LNHDA and CDR2 is SQIVND (reference sequence). This CDR3 contains 16 residues. The entry originates in a study of neoadjuvant anti-PD-1 for oral cavity cancer. Whole-study findings and limits: Only a few patients per response group were TCR-analyzed; validation needed.

Time point denoted: after neoadjuvant nivolumab, at surgical resection. Patients were newly diagnosed with stage II-IVA oral cavity squamous cell carcinoma without prior systemic or radiation treatment. The clonotype was recovered from a person aged 35-79 years with oral cavity squamous cell carcinoma. This material consisted of tumor tissue, taken after nivolumab (anti-PD-1) treatment. The rearrangement links TRBV19 to TRBJ1-6; maybe TRBD1 (6 bases). CDR3 in DNA: TGTGCCAGTAGTGCCCTGACAGGCGAGTATAATTCACCCCTCCACTTT. Its protein is CASSALTGEYNSPLHF. Variable domain in full (rest from reference TRBV19 and TRBJ1-6): DGGITQSPKYLFRKEGQNVTLSCEQNLNHDAMYWYRQDPGQGLRLIYYSQIVNDFQKGDIAEGYSVSREKKESFPLTVTSAQKNPTAFYLCASSALTGEYNSPLHFGNGTRLTVT.